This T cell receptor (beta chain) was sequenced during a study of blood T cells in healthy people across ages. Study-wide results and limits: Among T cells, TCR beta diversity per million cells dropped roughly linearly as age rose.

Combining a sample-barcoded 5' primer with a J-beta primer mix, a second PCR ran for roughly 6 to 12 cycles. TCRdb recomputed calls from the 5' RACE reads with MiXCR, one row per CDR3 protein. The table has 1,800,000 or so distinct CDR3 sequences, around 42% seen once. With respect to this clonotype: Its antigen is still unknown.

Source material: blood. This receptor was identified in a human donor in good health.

As DNA, the CDR3 is TGTGCCAGCAGCTTACTATCGGTAGATACGCAGTATTTT. It encodes CASSLLSVDTQYF. The chain has TRBV7-9 and TRBJ2-3; no clear D. V was pared by 2 bases and J by 5 bases, with 8 bases between. Germline lookup yields CDR1 SEHNR and CDR2 FQNEAQ (reference sequence). The CDR3 loop spans 13 amino acids.